The clone carrying this T cell receptor beta chain was detected a few times. The antigen is undetermined. The data were taken from a study of response to subunit inactivated influenza vaccine. The germline gives CDR1 SEHNR, CDR2 FQNEAQ (reference sequence). The CDR3 has 15 residues. V was cut by 2 bases and J by 8 bases, with 15 bases left in between. Study-level results: Seasonal influenza vaccination, on each occasion, was suggested by the authors to recruit few new T cells.

MiXCR, applied by TCRdb to the RT-PCR reads, yields one record per CDR3 protein. The sample comprises hundreds of thousands of distinct CDR3 sequences, approximately 11% of which are singletons, and approximately 12% rests with the top ten. The sequenced sample was PBMCs from blood, obtained about 40 days after vaccination. This receptor was identified in a man aged 45-65 years who received an inactivated influenza vaccine. The V and J genes are TRBV7-9 and TRBJ1-4, with D perhaps matching TRBD1 (6 bases). The CDR3 loop is CASSLPTGMGEKLFF. CDR3 coding DNA: TGTGCCAGCAGCTTACCAACAGGGATGGGGGAAAAACTGTTTTTT.